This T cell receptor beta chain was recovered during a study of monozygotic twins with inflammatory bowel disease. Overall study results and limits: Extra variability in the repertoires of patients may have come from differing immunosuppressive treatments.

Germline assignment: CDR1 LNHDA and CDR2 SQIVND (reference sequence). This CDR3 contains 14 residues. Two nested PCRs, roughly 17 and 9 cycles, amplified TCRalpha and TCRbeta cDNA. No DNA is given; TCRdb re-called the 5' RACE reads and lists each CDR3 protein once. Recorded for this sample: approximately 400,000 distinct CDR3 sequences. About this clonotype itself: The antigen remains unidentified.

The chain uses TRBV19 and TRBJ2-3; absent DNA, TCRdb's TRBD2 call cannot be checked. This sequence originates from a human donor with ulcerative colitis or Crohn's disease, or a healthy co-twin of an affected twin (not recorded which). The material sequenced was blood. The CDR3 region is CASESGSGVDTQYF.